This record looks at one T cell receptor beta chain sequence and its context. This clonotype occurred a few times. What this receptor recognizes is not known. Qualities for individual bases were not recorded, and no much larger clone is one base off. The data were obtained in a study of T cells after yellow fever vaccination (dated by TCRdb to the late 2010s). Background for the entire study: The SMART-Seq v4 Ultra Low Input RNA kit was used to prepare libraries from fractions with low cell numbers. To track T-cell clones before and after primary and booster YFV17D yellow fever vaccination, bulk TCR alpha and beta repertoires were sequenced longitudinally. Two healthy male donors, one aged 18 to 29 and one aged 30 to 39 years, made up the cohort. Bulk PBMC replicates and cell subsets were isolated from blood drawn at multiple timepoints before and after both primary and secondary immunization. Study-wide findings and limitations: A small fraction of clonotypes appeared in both the CD4 and CD8 compartments, likely as a result of convergent recombination. Compared with the primary T-cell response, the secondary T-cell response was faster but weaker, reaching its peak on day 5 rather than on day 15. After the booster, most clones that had expanded after primary vaccination were detected again (almost 97% of CD4 and about 88% of CD8), suggesting broad maintenance of memory. Because abundant contaminating clonotypes from the bulk population could be contained in FACS-sorted repertoires, computational filtering was required. Because the study included only two donors, the extent to which the findings can be generalized is limited.

CDR1 and CDR2 (SGHKS, YYEKEE) derive from the germline V gene (reference sequence). The CDR3, cysteine through phenylalanine, is 15 amino acids long. The entry retains the CDR3 DNA only, 45 bases that are in frame from base 1. V is shortened by 4 bases, J by 1 base, and the region joining them spans 13 bases. TCR cDNA was made using 5'RACE template switching, a step that added a universal primer site and unique molecular identifiers. Priming of cDNA synthesis was performed from both the TCR alpha and TCR beta constant segments. Library amplification involved two PCR steps, and the second step added sample barcodes and sequencing adapters. Sequencing of libraries was performed on Illumina HiSeq 2500 (2x100 bp) or NovaSeq (2x150 bp). As for how the authors treated the data: Reads were demultiplexed and collapsed into UMI consensus sequences with MIGEC, and V(D)J alignment was performed with MiXCR. Clonotypes responding to the vaccine were identified with edgeR on replicate PBMC samples, with the criteria of FDR below 0.01 and a log2 fold change above 5 up to day 15. CD4 or CD8 identity was assigned to each bulk clonotype according to whether the clonotype was present at higher abundance in the sequenced CD4 repertoire or the sequenced CD8 repertoire. Using fastp at Q25 and MiXCR, TCRdb reprocessed the public reads and kept productive beta chains. For every CDR3 protein sequence, its rows merge into one entry that carries the most common genes and DNA. These V and J calls originate from TCRdb's pipeline instead of the authors' own analysis. The sample data list a few hundred thousand distinct CDR3 sequences, and roughly a sixth of these were observed just once. The ten largest clonotypes hold about 18% of the sample.

What the treatment or condition label conveys for this sample: live attenuated yellow fever vaccine strain. At each blood-draw timepoint, two biological replicates of bulk PBMCs were collected. A standard Ficoll-Paque protocol was used to isolate PBMCs from peripheral blood. RNA was extracted with TriZol from bulk PBMCs, CD4 and CD8 fractions, and dextramer-positive and dextramer-negative fractions. The chain joins TRBV5-5 to TRBJ2-3; the D gene assignment is ambiguous. This receptor was identified in a man aged 18 to 30 who received the YFV17D yellow fever vaccine. The source was PBMCs, collected 4 to 6 days after the first yellow fever vaccination. For the CDR3, the sequence is CASSPLIRRTDTQYF. The bases are TGTGCCAGCAGCCCACTTATAAGACGCACAGATACGCAGTATTTT.